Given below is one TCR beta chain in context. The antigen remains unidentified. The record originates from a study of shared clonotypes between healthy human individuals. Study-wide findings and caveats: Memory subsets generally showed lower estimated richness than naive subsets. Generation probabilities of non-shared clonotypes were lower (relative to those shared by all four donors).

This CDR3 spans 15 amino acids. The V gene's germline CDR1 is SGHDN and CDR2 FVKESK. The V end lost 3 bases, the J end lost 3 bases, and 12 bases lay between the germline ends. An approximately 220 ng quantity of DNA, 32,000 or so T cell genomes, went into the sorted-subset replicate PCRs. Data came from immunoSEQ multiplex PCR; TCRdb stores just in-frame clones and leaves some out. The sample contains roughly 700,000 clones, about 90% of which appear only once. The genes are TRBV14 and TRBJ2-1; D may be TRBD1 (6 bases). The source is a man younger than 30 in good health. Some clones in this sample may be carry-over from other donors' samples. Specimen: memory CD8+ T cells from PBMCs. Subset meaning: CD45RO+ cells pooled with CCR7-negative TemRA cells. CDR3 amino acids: CASSQGRGNYNEQFF. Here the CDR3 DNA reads TGTGCCAGCAGCCAGGGCAGGGGCAACTACAATGAGCAGTTCTTC. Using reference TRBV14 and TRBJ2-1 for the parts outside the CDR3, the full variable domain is EAGVTQFPSHSVIEKGQTVTLRCDPISGHDNLYWYRRVMGKEIKFLLHFVKESKQDESGMPNNRFLAERTGGTYSTLKVQPAELEDSGVYFCASSQGRGNYNEQFFGPGTRLTVL.